The 12 T cell receptor beta chains in this list originate from one sample, sequenced in a study of blood T cell repertoires in COVID-19 (dated by TCRdb to 2020 to 2021). The library came from the immunoSEQ multiplex PCR assay. TCRdb provides this immuneACCESS table in a form limited to in-frame rearrangements. Some clones are lacking; in checked studies, under half of them reflect an unresolved V gene, and why the rest are absent is not known. The sample table records 110,000 to 150,000 clones; 60% to 80% of these occur just once. The top ten hold 7% to 9% of the sample. The specimen sequenced was peripheral blood. Every receptor here comes from a man in his forties or fifties with active or convalescent COVID-19.

This chain links TRBV6-4 with TRBJ2-1; 13 bases fit TRBD2. CDR3 size: 15 residues. The germline V gene encodes CDR1 MRHNA and CDR2 SNTAGT. Trimming removed 2 bases from V and 7 bases from J; junction bases left unmatched: 2. The CDR3 DNA sequence: TGTGCCAGCAGTGACGGGACTAGCGGGATTAATGAGCAGTTCTTC. This gives the protein CASSDGTSGINEQFF.

This clone was observed a single time. The V call is TRBV6-6, the J call TRBJ2-1; the match to TRBD2 covers 15 bases. This CDR3 region has 16 residues. Germline CDR1 reads MNHNY; CDR2 reads SVGAGI (reference sequence). With 3 bases clipped from V and 7 bases from J, the junction kept 4 bases outside the gene matches. The CDR3: CASSYQGLAGGNEQFF. The CDR3 DNA follows: TGTGCCAGCAGTTATCAGGGACTAGCGGGGGGTAATGAGCAGTTCTTC.

The CDR3: CASSELAGGNIQYF. The CDR3 region has the DNA TGTGCCAGCAGCGAACTAGCGGGAGGGAACATTCAGTACTTC. The chain joins TRBV9 to TRBJ2-4, with TRBD2 matching 13 bases. The CDR3 runs 14 residues. Germline CDR1 is SGDLS and CDR2 is YYNGEE. V lost 3 bases, J lost 7 bases, and 1 base stayed unmatched.

This chain connects TRBV11-2 to TRBJ2-1, with 9 bases that match TRBD2. Germline V gene data show CDR1 as SGHAT and CDR2 as FQNNGV. The V gene end was trimmed by 6 bases and the J gene end by 6 bases; junction bases not matched to a gene: 6. The CDR3 has 14 amino acids. For the CDR3, the DNA is TGTGCCAGCAGACTCATAGCGGGAGTCAATGAGCAGTTCTTC. It specifies CASRLIAGVNEQFF. Based on the CDR3 plus reference TRBV11-2 and TRBJ2-1, the full variable domain is EAGVAQSPRYKIIEKRQSVAFWCNPISGHATLYWYQQILGQGPKLLIQFQNNGVVDDSQLPKDRFSAERLKGVDSTLKIQPAKLEDSAVYLCASRLIAGVNEQFFGPGTRLTVL.

The chain joins TRBV19 to TRBJ1-3; D is unresolved. Germline CDR1 LNHDA, CDR2 SQIVND (reference sequence). The V and J ends lost 4 bases and 0 bases respectively, with 10 bases between them. The CDR3 runs 15 residues. Here the CDR3 DNA reads TGTGCCAGTAGTACCCACGACATCTCTGGAAACACCATATATTTT. Translating it yields CASSTHDISGNTIYF.

V is TRBV4-1 and J is TRBJ1-5, with 10 bases fitting TRBD1. From germline, CDR1 is MGHRA and CDR2 YSYEKL. This CDR3 comprises 16 residues. J was trimmed by 5 bases and V by 4 bases; bases with no gene match: 8. CDR3 DNA sequence: TGCGCCAGCAGCCTCAGGGGAGGGACAGGGGATCAGCCCCAGCATTTT. Encoded protein: CASSLRGGTGDQPQHF.

This clone appeared a few times. The chain joins TRBV2 to TRBJ2-7, with D unclear. The germline V and J ends were trimmed by 2 bases and 3 bases, with 8 bases remaining between them. The V gene's germline CDR1 is SNHLY and CDR2 FYNNEI. The CDR3 consists of 13 residues. The CDR3 here is CASSETVNYEQYF. The CDR3 region has the DNA TGTGCCAGCAGTGAAACAGTAAACTACGAGCAGTACTTC.

CDR3 in amino acids: CAWSVGAGGQDIQYF. The CDR3 nucleotides read TGTGCCTGGAGTGTGGGTGCGGGGGGGCAAGACATTCAGTACTTC. V gene TRBV30 combines with J gene TRBJ2-4; 9 bases match TRBD2. Germline values: CDR1 GTSNPN, CDR2 SVGIG (reference sequence). This CDR3 is 15 amino acids long. Losses at the gene ends were 0 bases for V and 8 bases for J; bases not matched to a gene: 8.

This clone was seen more than once but under ten times. The CDR3 sequence: CSVDRQGAGGYTF. DNA of the CDR3: TGCAGCGTCGACCGACAGGGGGCCGGGGGCTACACCTTC. This rearrangement joins TRBV29-1 to TRBJ1-2; 10 positions match TRBD1. CDR3 length: 13 residues. Germline-derived CDR1 and CDR2 are SQVTM and ANQGSEA. V lost 6 bases to trimming and J lost 8 bases; unmatched junction nucleotides: 9.

The chain uses TRBV29-1 and TRBJ2-1; TRBD2 matches 8 bases. The trim removed 7 bases at V and 8 bases at J, leaving 7 bases unmatched. This CDR3 is built from 12 residues. Germline V gene sequence: CDR1 SQVTM, CDR2 ANQGSEA. CDR3 residues: CSAAGGVDEQFF. The CDR3 coding sequence is TGCAGCGCCGCGGGGGGAGTTGATGAGCAGTTCTTC.

V usage is TRBV24-1 and J usage is TRBJ2-3; D is ambiguous. V was pared by 0 bases and J by 1 base, with 16 bases between. This CDR3 contains 18 residues. The V gene's germline CDR1 is KGHDR and CDR2 SFDVKD. The CDR3 nucleotides read TGTGCCACCAGTGATTTGCACCGACAACAAGAAGGCACAGATACGCAGTATTTT. It specifies CATSDLHRQQEGTDTQYF.

The gene calls are TRBV28 and TRBJ1-1; D is unclear. CDR3 length: 12 amino acids. Germline values: CDR1 MDHEN, CDR2 SYDVKM. Trimming cost V 3 bases and J 7 bases, with 9 bases left between them. The CDR3 sequence: CASSLTWFEAFF. The CDR3 nucleotides are TGTGCCAGCAGTTTGACTTGGTTTGAAGCTTTCTTT.